A selection of T cell receptor beta chains follows, all from one sample in a study of cytomegalovirus exposure and HLA in healthy donors. Using immunoSEQ multiplex PCR, the repertoire was profiled, and TCRdb retains in-frame clones only, with some absent. The profile covers about 98,000 clones, with around 72% appearing a single time and approximately 1.8% taken by the ten largest. Sequenced material: PBMCs. Receptor source: a male donor in good health and CMV-seronegative. Both conserved end residues are part of each CDR3. D genes are given only for firm matches. Clone size is stated in some rows and not others, as once, few, many or a class when expanded.

TRBV11-3	NA	NA	TRBJ2-2	TGTGCCAGCAGATACCAGGGAGGCGGGGAGCTGTTTTTT	CASRYQGGGELFF
TRBV5-5	NA	NA	TRBJ2-2	TGTGCCAGCAGCCCCGGTCCGTTAAACACCGGGGAGCTGTTTTTT	CASSPGPLNTGELFF
TRBV28	TRBD1	NA	TRBJ1-2	TGTGCCAGCAGTTCATCCGGGACAGGGGAATACTATGGCTACACCTTC	CASSSSGTGEYYGYTF
TRBV6-5	NA	NA	TRBJ1-2	TGTGCCAGCAGTTCTGGGACACACTATGGCTACACCTTC	CASSSGTHYGYTF
TRBV29-1	TRBD2	NA	TRBJ2-3	TGCAGCGTTGCCGGGAGGGACACAGATACGCAGTATTTT	CSVAGRDTDTQYF
TRBV6-5	TRBD2	NA	TRBJ2-7	TGTGCCAGCAGCCCTAGCGGGGCCTCCTACGAGCAGTACTTC	CASSPSGASYEQYF
TRBV27	TRBD2	NA	TRBJ2-5	TGTGCCAGCAAAAACCTAAACCGGGGGGGAGAGACCCAGTACTTC	CASKNLNRGGETQYF
TRBV6-6	NA	NA	TRBJ2-7	TGTGCCAGCGATACGGGGGACTACGAGCAGTACTTC	CASDTGDYEQYF
TRBV10-3	NA	once	TRBJ2-5	TGTGCCATCTCAGAAGGGGGCCAAGAGACCCAGTACTTC	CAISEGGQETQYF
TRBV4-3	TRBD1	NA	TRBJ1-1	TGCGCCAGCAGCCATGACGGACAGGGCGCGTTTTCGGCTTTCTTT	CASSHDGQGAFSAFF
TRBV28	NA	once	TRBJ2-2	TGTGCCAGCAGCTCTACTGCGTTTGTGGGGCCCGGGGAGCTGTTTTTT	CASSSTAFVGPGELFF
TRBV15	NA	once	TRBJ2-4	TGTGCCACCAGCAGAGAATCAGGGGTCAAAAACATTCAGTACTTC	CATSRESGVKNIQYF
TRBV27	TRBD1	NA	TRBJ1-1	TGTGCCAGCAGTCAGGGACAGGGATTCACTGAAGCTTTCTTT	CASSQGQGFTEAFF
TRBV29-1	TRBD1	NA	TRBJ1-3	TGCAGCGTCCGGACAGGGGAGAGCTCTGGAAACACCATATATTTT	CSVRTGESSGNTIYF
TRBV5-4	NA	NA	TRBJ2-7	TGTGCCAGCAGCTTGGACGGGTCGGCCTCCCTACCCTACGAGCAGTACTTC	CASSLDGSASLPYEQYF
TRBV7-9	NA	once	TRBJ2-5	TGTGCCAGCAGTGCCGACAGTAGGACCCAGTACTTC	CASSADSRTQYF
TRBV19	TRBD1	NA	TRBJ2-3	TGTGCCAGTAGTATAGGGACAGGGGGGGCGGACACGCAGTATTTT	CASSIGTGGADTQYF
TRBV19	NA	NA	TRBJ2-3	TGTGCCAGTAGTGAGGAAGACGGCAACACAGATACGCAGTATTTT	CASSEEDGNTDTQYF
TRBV9	NA	once	TRBJ1-2	TGTGCCAGCAGCCTAAGGACGGGAGGAGACTATGGCTACACCTTC	CASSLRTGGDYGYTF
TRBV4-3	TRBD1	NA	TRBJ2-7	TGCGCCAGCAGCCAAGCCCTCCGGGACAGGGGCTACGAGCAGTACTTC	CASSQALRDRGYEQYF
TRBV30	NA	NA	TRBJ2-5	TGTGCCTTCCGGGGGGACACCTACCAAGAGACCCAGTACTTC	CAFRGDTYQETQYF
TRBV10-3	NA	NA	TRBJ2-5	TGTGCCATCAGTGCCCCTCTCGCGGGCCAAGAGACCCAGTACTTC	CAISAPLAGQETQYF
TRBV7-6	NA	NA	TRBJ1-1	TGTGCCAGCAGCTTAGGGGCCGGGAACACTGAAGCTTTCTTT	CASSLGAGNTEAFF
TRBV6-1	TRBD1	NA	TRBJ2-3	TGTGCCAGCAGGGCAGGGGGCAGCACAGATACGCAGTATTTT	CASRAGGSTDTQYF
TRBV19	TRBD2	NA	TRBJ2-6	TGTGCCAGTAGTATAGATGCGGGAGTCGCCTCTGGGGCCAACGTCCTGACTTTC	CASSIDAGVASGANVLTF
TRBV6-5	NA	few	TRBJ1-1	TGTGCCAGCTTTATCCCCCCGGGTAATGAAGCTTTCTTT	CASFIPPGNEAFF
TRBV7-2	TRBD2	NA	TRBJ2-3	TGTGCCAGCAGCTTCAGGAAGTCCAAACTAGCGGGAGGCACAGATACGCAGTATTTT	CASSFRKSKLAGGTDTQYF
TRBV6-6	NA	many	TRBJ2-2	TGTGCCAGCAGTTGGGCGGGAACGGACACCGGGGAGCTGTTTTTT	CASSWAGTDTGELFF
TRBV5-1	TRBD1	NA	TRBJ2-7	TGCGCCAGCGCATTACAGGGGGCCCGCTACGAGCAGTACTTC	CASALQGARYEQYF
TRBV7-3	NA	NA	TRBJ1-2	TGTGCCAGCAGCTTCTTCGTGGGGGGAAATTATGGCTACACCTTC	CASSFFVGGNYGYTF
TRBV7-6	NA	NA	TRBJ2-5	TGTGCCAGCAGCATTATTCCAGGGGATCAAGGGACCCAGTACTTC	CASSIIPGDQGTQYF
TRBV11-3	NA	NA	TRBJ1-1	TGTGCCAGCAGCTCGGGGAGGAACACTGAAGCTTTCTTT	CASSSGRNTEAFF
TRBV11-2	NA	NA	TRBJ2-5	TGTGCCAGCAGTCCAACTGGAGAGACCCAGTACTTC	CASSPTGETQYF
TRBV9	TRBD2	NA	TRBJ2-5	TGTGCCAGCAGCTTCAGTACTAGCGGAGAGACCCAGTACTTC	CASSFSTSGETQYF
TRBV19	TRBD2	NA	TRBJ2-7	TGTGCCAGTAGTACAGCCCCGGGACTAGCCTACGAGCAGTACTTC	CASSTAPGLAYEQYF